The 9 T cell receptor beta chains below come from one sample, sequenced in a study of blood T cell repertoires in COVID-19. Sequenced by immunoSEQ multiplex PCR; TCRdb stores in-frame clones only, minus some. The sample lists approximately 200,000 clones, around 89% occurring once. Sequencing used peripheral blood. These receptors were taken from a man aged 30 to 39 with COVID-19, enrolled during active disease.

This chain links TRBV18 with TRBJ2-7; TRBD1 aligns across 12 bases. The V and J ends lost 3 bases and 7 bases, in that order; junction bases with no gene match: 4. The CDR3 runs to 14 residues. CDR1 KGHSH and CDR2 LQKENI come from the germline V gene. In nucleotides, the CDR3 is TGTGCCAGCTCACCCGGGACAGGGGGCTGGGAGCAGTACTTC. It specifies CASSPGTGGWEQYF.

The chain is built from TRBV5-8 and TRBJ1-2; no firm D call. CDR3 length: 14 amino acids. Trimming took off 0 bases at V and 8 bases at J, with 14 bases between the two ends. Germline V CDR1 and CDR2: SGHTS, YDEGEE. The CDR3 is CASSLVSGSRGYTF. The CDR3 nucleotides read TGTGCCAGCAGCTTGGTCTCAGGATCGAGAGGCTACACCTTC.

The chain joins TRBV7-2 to TRBJ1-5; no clear D gene. The CDR3 contains 13 residues. The V and J ends lost 5 bases and 7 bases respectively, with 12 bases between them. Germline-derived CDR1 and CDR2 are SGHTA and FQGNSA. CDR3 nucleotide sequence: TGTGCCAGCAGCCCAAATCGACACCAGCCCCAGCATTTT. Translated: CASSPNRHQPQHF.

Only one count was recorded for this clone. The V and J genes are TRBV2 and TRBJ1-5; the match to TRBD1 covers 7 bases. CDR3 size: 15 residues. Trimming cost V 2 bases and J 6 bases; bases outside gene matches: 7. The germline CDR1 and CDR2 sequences are SNHLY and FYNNEI. The CDR3 spells CASSEWGQRGQPQHF. CDR3 sequence (DNA): TGTGCCAGCAGTGAATGGGGACAGAGAGGTCAGCCCCAGCATTTT.

This clone was seen once. The chain couples TRBV6-5 to TRBJ2-7; maybe TRBD2 (6 bases). The germline V gene has CDR1 MNHEY and CDR2 SVGAGI. The ends were cut back, 6 bases at V and 3 bases at J, with 18 bases in the middle. This CDR3 contains 15 residues. In DNA form, the CDR3 reads TGTGCCAGCAGGGTTGGCGCAATCGGGGGCTACGAGCAGTACTTC. It specifies CASRVGAIGGYEQYF.

The chain links TRBV19 to TRBJ1-1; no clear D. The CDR3 is made up of 15 amino acids. V was trimmed by 3 bases and J by 1 base, leaving 12 bases between them. In germline, CDR1 is LNHDA, CDR2 SQIVND (reference sequence). The CDR3 DNA reads TGTGCCAGTAGTATCGAGGAGAATAAGAACACTGAAGCTTTCTTT. Translation gives CASSIEENKNTEAFF.

The chain uses TRBV27 and TRBJ1-2; possibly TRBD1 for D (5 bases). The CDR3 is made up of 15 amino acids. V was shortened by 6 bases and J by 7 bases, with 21 bases between the two germline ends. CDR1 is MNHEY, CDR2 SMNVEV, per germline (reference sequence). The CDR3 is CASRPRDSQDPGYTF. For the CDR3, the DNA is TGTGCCAGCAGGCCTAGGGACTCCCAAGACCCTGGCTACACCTTC.

The CDR3 is CASSLAGGNVGETQYF. Written as DNA, the CDR3 is TGTGCCAGCAGCCTTGCGGGAGGTAACGTCGGAGAGACCCAGTACTTC. The rearrangement joins TRBV4-2 to TRBJ2-5; 8 bases map to TRBD2. The CDR3 has 16 amino acids. Germline V CDR1 and CDR2: LGHNA, YNFKEQ. With 4 bases clipped from V and 4 bases from J, the junction kept 11 bases outside the gene matches.

The rearrangement uses TRBV27 and TRBJ1-2; D may be TRBD1 (6 bases). Germline values: CDR1 MNHEY, CDR2 SMNVEV (reference sequence). The CDR3 has 14 residues. The germline V and J ends were trimmed by 6 bases and 0 bases, with 11 bases remaining between them. As DNA, the CDR3 is TGTGCCAGCAGATACAACAGGGCTAACTATGGCTACACCTTC. Translated: CASRYNRANYGYTF.